These 17 T cell receptor beta chains came from one sample sequenced in a study of T cell responses to AZD1222 COVID-19 vaccine. Profiling relied on immunoSEQ multiplex PCR, and the TCRdb table lists in-frame clones only, not all of them. This sample has roughly 120,000 clones, with 80% to 85% found just once. The specimen was peripheral blood, collected on day 0 of AZD1222 vaccination. These receptors were obtained from an adult in good health.

J is TRBJ1-2 and V is TRBV3-1 (or the pseudogene TRBV3-2); maybe TRBD1 (5 bases). The CDR3 has 16 amino acids. Trimming removed 0 bases at V and 4 bases at J, with 15 bases between. Germline CDR1 and CDR2: LGHDT and YNNKEL (reference sequence). CDR3 residues: CASSQDGTPLGYGYTF. Written as DNA, the CDR3 is TGTGCCAGCAGCCAAGACGGGACCCCACTAGGCTATGGCTACACCTTC.

The genes are TRBV6-6 and TRBJ1-2, with a possible D match to TRBD1 (6 bases). This CDR3 spans 15 amino acids. Germline loops: CDR1 MNHNY, CDR2 SVGAGI (reference sequence). V was clipped by 2 bases and J by 0 bases, with 10 bases between them. CDR3 nucleotides: TGTGCCAGCAGTTACGGCCAGGGGACTAACTATGGCTACACCTTC. Protein product: CASSYGQGTNYGYTF.

The chain has TRBV7-2 and TRBJ2-1; 11 nucleotides line up with TRBD1. This CDR3 is built from 14 residues. Losses at the gene ends were 5 bases for V and 7 bases for J; bases not matched to a gene: 4. Germline V gives CDR1 SGHTA, CDR2 FQGNSA. The CDR3 coding sequence is TGTGCCAGCAGCCGGACAGGGGGCGCGAATGAGCAGTTCTTC. Translating gives CASSRTGGANEQFF.

The CDR3 region is CAGAAELTDTQYF. The CDR3 DNA follows: TGTGCCGGCGCGGCAGAACTCACAGATACGCAGTATTTT. V gene TRBV12-3 or TRBV12-4 combines with J gene TRBJ2-3; D is unresolved. CDR3 length: 13 residues. The V and J ends lost 11 bases and 2 bases respectively, with 14 bases between them.

On this clone itself: The junction departs from the called germline gene at one end, perhaps through a read error. V gene TRBV27 combines with J gene TRBJ1-2; perhaps TRBD1 as D (5 bases). The germline CDR1 and CDR2 sequences are MNHEY and SMNVEV (reference sequence). CDR3 length: 13 amino acids. As DNA, the CDR3 is TGTGCCAGCAGTTTCCAGGGTGACTATGGCCACACCTTC. This encodes CASSFQGDYGHTF.

The V gene is TRBV7-3, the J gene TRBJ2-1, with 11 nucleotides matching TRBD2. V gave up 5 bases and J gave up 4 bases; unmatched junction bases: 4. Germline V gene sequence: CDR1 SGHTA, CDR2 FQGTGA. The CDR3 is 15 residues long. The DNA of the CDR3 is TGTGCCAGCAGCCTGACTAGCGGGATTTACAATGAGCAGTTCTTC. Encoded protein: CASSLTSGIYNEQFF.

V gene TRBV19 combines with J gene TRBJ2-3, with TRBD2 identical over 11 bases. This CDR3 comprises 17 residues. V was clipped by 6 bases and J by 4 bases; unmatched bases: 12. Germline-derived CDR1 and CDR2 are LNHDA and SQIVND (reference sequence). CDR3 sequence reads: CASSQLPTSGSADTQYF. The CDR3 region has the DNA TGTGCCAGTAGCCAACTTCCCACTAGCGGGAGCGCAGATACGCAGTATTTT.

The rearrangement links TRBV28 to TRBJ1-5; unclear D gene. V was clipped by 6 bases and J by 0 bases, with 3 bases between them. Germline CDR1 reads MDHEN; CDR2 reads SYDVKM. This CDR3 comprises 12 residues. The CDR3 loop is CASSISNQPQHF. CDR3 sequence (DNA): TGTGCCAGCAGCATTAGCAATCAGCCCCAGCATTTT.

This sequence joins TRBV5-1 and TRBJ2-3, with D tentatively TRBD1 (5 bases). This CDR3 spans 16 amino acids. V shed 0 bases and J shed 0 bases, with 11 bases lying between them. Germline-derived CDR1 and CDR2 are SGHRS and YFSETQ. In DNA form, the CDR3 reads TGCGCCAGCAGCTTGGACAGGACATTTAGCACAGATACGCAGTATTTT. Translation gives CASSLDRTFSTDTQYF.

The chain combines TRBV4-2 with TRBJ2-2; D may be TRBD1 (6 bases). Per the germline V gene, CDR1 is LGHNA and CDR2 is YNFKEQ. CDR3 length: 15 residues. Deletions cut 3 bases from V and 2 bases from J, with 10 bases between. The DNA for the CDR3 is TGTGCCAGCAGCCAGACAGGATTTAACACCGGGGAGCTGTTTTTT. It is translated as CASSQTGFNTGELFF.

This chain uses TRBV28 with TRBJ2-7; tentative D call: TRBD2 (5 bases). The germline V and J ends were trimmed by 6 bases and 2 bases, with 14 bases remaining between them. CDR1 MDHEN and CDR2 SYDVKM come from the germline V gene. This CDR3 contains 14 residues. CDR3 protein: CASRPLEEAYEQYF. In nucleotides, the CDR3 is TGTGCCAGCAGACCCTTAGAGGAGGCCTACGAGCAGTACTTC.

The chain couples TRBV5-1 to TRBJ2-5; the match to TRBD2 covers 16 bases. Germline CDR1 SGHRS, CDR2 YFSETQ. The CDR3 consists of 18 residues. Trimming cost V 4 bases and J 1 base; bases outside gene matches: 7. CDR3 in amino acids: CASSPGTSGRASQETQYF. The CDR3 nucleotides are TGCGCCAGCAGCCCCGGGACTAGCGGGAGGGCCTCCCAAGAGACCCAGTACTTC.

The gene calls are TRBV4-2 and TRBJ1-2, with D possibly matching TRBD1 (6 bases). Germline values: CDR1 LGHNA, CDR2 YNFKEQ. Trimming cost V 2 bases and J 2 bases, with 9 bases left between them. The CDR3 is made up of 14 amino acids. The CDR3, as DNA: TGTGCCAGCAGCCAACAGGGGTCGAACTATGGCTACACCTTC. Its translation: CASSQQGSNYGYTF.

The V gene is TRBV5-1, the J gene TRBJ1-2, with 7 bases aligning to TRBD1. The CDR3 contains 14 residues. Germline V lookup: CDR1 SGHRS, CDR2 YFSETQ. V shed 4 bases and J 4 bases; nucleotides not matched to a gene: 7. The CDR3: CASSTTGDGYGYTF. Here the CDR3 DNA reads TGCGCCAGCAGCACCACAGGGGACGGCTATGGCTACACCTTC.

The chain links TRBV30 to TRBJ1-3; D might be TRBD1 (5 bases). Between the trimmed V and J ends, which lost 4 bases and 0 bases, there was a span of 7 bases. The V gene's germline CDR1 is GTSNPN and CDR2 SVGIG (reference sequence). This CDR3 is built from 13 residues. The CDR3 loop is CAWTGTSGNTIYF. In DNA, the CDR3 is TGTGCCTGGACGGGGACCTCTGGAAACACCATATATTTT.

In this sample, this clone turned up a few times. The chain links TRBV24-1 to TRBJ1-1; no firm D call. The CDR3 extends over 13 amino acids. From germline, CDR1 is KGHDR and CDR2 SFDVKD. Trimming removed 1 base at V and 3 bases at J, with 5 bases between. The CDR3 DNA is TGTGCCACCAGTGATTTACATCACACTGAAGCTTTCTTT. Translating gives CATSDLHHTEAFF.

The J gene is TRBJ1-6, the V gene TRBV30; tentative D call: TRBD1 (5 bases). This CDR3 is 14 amino acids long. Germline V gene lookup returns CDR1 GTSNPN and CDR2 SVGIG (reference sequence). V lost 3 bases and J 8 bases, leaving 14 bases between the germline ends. The chain's CDR3 is CAWSGTPPYSPLHF. The CDR3 bases are TGTGCCTGGAGCGGGACTCCACCCTATTCACCCCTCCACTTT.